The next 13 T cell receptor beta chains were all read from a single sample in a study of neoadjuvant anti-PD-1 for oral cavity cancer. Generated by immunoSEQ multiplex PCR, the TCRdb table keeps only in-frame clones and is missing some. The profile shows 72,000 or so clones, roughly 90% of them singletons. Time point noted: after neoadjuvant nivolumab, at surgical resection. The specimen comprised PBMCs, sampled after nivolumab (anti-PD-1) treatment. The receptors here all came from a person between 40 and 85 years old with oral cavity squamous cell carcinoma.

V gene TRBV5-6 combines with J gene TRBJ1-1; possibly TRBD1 for D (5 bases). The CDR3 spans 14 residues. CDR1 SGHDT and CDR2 YYEEEE come from the germline V gene. The V and J ends lost 8 bases and 0 bases respectively, with 14 bases between them. The CDR3: CARSEGTMNTEAFF. The CDR3 DNA reads TGTGCCAGGAGTGAGGGGACGATGAACACTGAAGCTTTCTTT.

This rearrangement joins TRBV5-1 to TRBJ2-1; 8 bases line up with TRBD2. The CDR3 extends over 16 amino acids. V lost 4 bases to trimming and J lost 4 bases; unmatched junction nucleotides: 10. From germline, CDR1 is SGHRS and CDR2 YFSETQ. Here the CDR3 DNA reads TGCGCCAGCAGCGTGAGGGGCGGGGGGCTTTACAATGAGCAGTTCTTC. This gives the protein CASSVRGGGLYNEQFF.

The J gene is TRBJ2-1, the V gene TRBV7-2, with D possibly matching TRBD2 (6 bases). With 2 bases removed from V and 9 bases from J, the gap between germline ends came to 11 bases. CDR3 length: 13 amino acids. In germline, CDR1 is SGHTA, CDR2 FQGNSA. The CDR3 loop reads CASSLFGTGEQFF. The CDR3 coding sequence is TGTGCCAGCAGCTTATTCGGGACTGGTGAGCAGTTCTTC.

In regard to this clone: Relative to the germline gene, one junction end is altered; a read error may explain this. The chain carries TRBV12-5 and TRBJ2-5; D is possibly TRBD2 (7 bases). Germline V CDR1 and CDR2: LGHNT, FRNRAP. This CDR3 comprises 15 residues. The CDR3 nucleotides are TGTGCTAGTGGTTTGGTAACTGGGGGGGCAATTTGGTTGGACTTC. Its protein product is CASGLVTGGAIWLDF.

The V and J genes are TRBV7-6 and TRBJ2-3, with 7 positions matching TRBD2. The CDR3 contains 15 residues. V lost 3 bases to trimming and J lost 6 bases; unmatched junction nucleotides: 9. Germline CDR1 SGHVS, CDR2 FNYEAQ. CDR3 nucleotide sequence: TGTGCCAGCAGCTTGGCGGGAGCGGACGCCGATACGCAGTATTTT. Translation: CASSLAGADADTQYF. Combining the CDR3 with reference TRBV7-6 and TRBJ2-3 gives the whole variable domain GAGVSQSPRYKVTKRGQDVALRCDPISGHVSLYWYRQALGQGPEFLTYFNYEAQQDKSGLPNDRFSAERPEGSISTLTIQRTEQRDSAMYRCASSLAGADADTQYFGPGTRLTVL.

The chain joins TRBV5-4 to TRBJ2-5; D might be TRBD1 (6 bases). V was trimmed by 3 bases and J by 3 bases, leaving 9 bases between them. The CDR3 sequence is 13 residues long. The germline gives CDR1 SGHNT, CDR2 YYREEE (reference sequence). The CDR3 here is CASSWQGKETQYF. The CDR3, as DNA: TGTGCCAGCAGCTGGCAGGGGAAAGAGACCCAGTACTTC. The full variable domain, its missing parts supplied by reference TRBV5-4 and TRBJ2-5, is ETGVTQSPTHLIKTRGQQVTLRCSSQSGHNTVSWYQQALGQGPQFIFQYYREEENGRGNFPPRFSGLQFPNYSSELNVNALELDDSALYLCASSWQGKETQYFGPGTRLLVL.

The V gene is TRBV14, the J gene TRBJ1-2; D may be TRBD1 (6 bases). Trimming shortened V by 0 bases and J by 4 bases, and 27 bases separated the two germline ends. The CDR3 is 20 amino acids. Looked up from germline, CDR1 is SGHDN and CDR2 is FVKESK. DNA of the CDR3: TGTGCCAGCAGCCAAGATGTTTACGGGGACACTTTTCCGGTACCCTATGGCTACACCTTC. Translation gives CASSQDVYGDTFPVPYGYTF. The complete variable domain, with remaining parts taken from reference TRBV14 and TRBJ1-2, reads EAGVTQFPSHSVIEKGQTVTLRCDPISGHDNLYWYRRVMGKEIKFLLHFVKESKQDESGMPNNRFLAERTGGTYSTLKVQPAELEDSGVYFCASSQDVYGDTFPVPYGYTFGSGTRLTVV.

The chain employs TRBV30 and TRBJ1-2, with D maybe TRBD1 (5 bases). CDR3 length: 13 amino acids. Germline-derived CDR1 and CDR2 are GTSNPN and SVGIG (reference sequence). The ends were cut back, 5 bases at V and 5 bases at J, with 15 bases in the middle. The CDR3 nucleotides are TGTGCCTGGGAAGGTACGGGGGTGTATGGCTACACCTTC. This sequence encodes CAWEGTGVYGYTF.

The V call is TRBV11-3, the J call TRBJ2-1; 8 bases are a match to TRBD2. The CDR3 length is 14 residues. Trimming removed 5 bases from V and 10 bases from J; junction bases left unmatched: 10. Germline V gene data show CDR1 as SGHNT and CDR2 as YENEEA. This chain's CDR3 is CASSLPVTSAEQFF. The CDR3 DNA reads TGTGCCAGCAGCCTACCCGTGACTAGCGCAGAGCAGTTCTTC. Full variable domain (missing parts from reference TRBV11-3 and TRBJ2-1): EAGVVQSPRYKIIEKKQPVAFWCNPISGHNTLYWYLQNLGQGPELLIRYENEEAVDDSQLPKDRFSAERLKGVDSTLKIQPAELGDSAVYLCASSLPVTSAEQFFGPGTRLTVL.

The genes are TRBV7-9 and TRBJ2-7; TRBD2 is a possible D gene (7 bases). In germline, CDR1 is SEHNR, CDR2 FQNEAQ (reference sequence). This CDR3 spans 14 amino acids. Between the trimmed V and J ends, which lost 8 bases and 4 bases, there was a span of 18 bases. DNA of the CDR3: TGTGCCAGCTCGGTCACCAGGGGAGGGTACGAGCAGTACTTC. This sequence encodes CASSVTRGGYEQYF.

This clone has a single count. The gene calls are TRBV5-1 and TRBJ2-1; no reliable D call. Trimming pared 2 bases from V and 2 bases from J, leaving 17 bases between. The CDR3 has 17 amino acids. CDR1 is SGHRS, CDR2 YFSETQ, per germline. CDR3 in DNA: TGCGCCAGCAGCTTCCCCACCCGACCAGAACCCTACAATGAGCAGTTCTTC. This translates into CASSFPTRPEPYNEQFF.

This chain connects TRBV30 to TRBJ1-5; TRBD1 might be the D (5 bases). The germline gives CDR1 GTSNPN, CDR2 SVGIG (reference sequence). CDR3 length equals 18 residues. The V and J ends lost 3 bases and 2 bases respectively, with 23 bases between them. CDR3 nucleotides: TGTGCCTGGAGCCCCTCCATCCTCCGGCAGGGTGGCAATCAGCCCCAGCATTTT. This codes for CAWSPSILRQGGNQPQHF.

A few counts support this clone. The V and J genes are TRBV2 and TRBJ1-2, with D uncertain. CDR3 size: 13 residues. Trimming took 3 bases from V and 7 from J, leaving 12 bases between them. Germline V gene data show CDR1 as SNHLY and CDR2 as FYNNEI. CDR3 nucleotides: TGTGCCAGCAGTGACGTTAAGGTGGCTGGCTACACCTTC. It yields the protein CASSDVKVAGYTF.